This TCR beta chain was profiled in a study of CD8 T cells in ankylosing spondylitis. Study observations and caveats: The authors reported significant enrichment of disease-linked clones in matched ankylosing spondylitis synovial fluid.

Quantitative barcoded 5'-RACE was used to prepare TCR beta libraries. Each CDR3 protein gets one entry after TCRdb re-called the 5' RACE reads with MiXCR. This table holds approximately 340,000 distinct CDR3 sequences, around 15% found once. Only a few counts were recorded for this clonotype. Its antigen is not known. The length of the CDR3 is 16 residues. CDR1 SGHAT and CDR2 FQNNGV come from the germline V gene. The trim removed 6 bases at V and 2 bases at J, leaving 6 bases unmatched. This sequence originates from a male donor with ankylosing spondylitis or in good health (not recorded which). The V and J genes are TRBV11-2 and TRBJ2-5; 13 nucleotides match TRBD2. The source material was blood, either unsorted or a sorted T cell fraction (not recorded which). The CDR3 bases are TGTGCCAGCAGTTCCCAGACTAGCGGGGGGCAAGAGACCCAGTACTTC. As protein: CASSSQTSGGQETQYF.